This TCR beta chain was observed in a study of T cell changes during pregnancy in multiple sclerosis. The CDR3 totals 16 residues. Looked up from germline, CDR1 is SGHTA and CDR2 is FQGNSA. Trimming took 4 bases from V and 5 from J, leaving 17 bases between them. The table came from immunoSEQ multiplex PCR; TCRdb's copy has only in-frame clones and leaves some out. The table lists 30,000 to 45,000 clones, around 92% of them singletons. V gene TRBV7-2 combines with J gene TRBJ2-2, with D tentatively TRBD1 (6 bases). The source material was CD8+ T cells from peripheral blood mononuclear cells, sampled in the second trimester of pregnancy. The sequence was obtained from a female donor with multiple sclerosis, enrolled in a pregnancy study. For the CDR3, the DNA is TGTGCCAGCAGCTACCGGGACCCCAGGGGTACCGGGGAGCTGTTTTTT. Translating it yields CASSYRDPRGTGELFF.